A single sample gave rise to the 8 T cell receptor beta chains below, sequenced in a study of blood T cells in healthy people across ages. Primers used in a second PCR of about 6 to 11 cycles were a sample-barcoded 5' primer and a J-beta primer mix. TCRdb processed the 5' RACE reads anew with MiXCR; each CDR3 protein has one entry. Of about 1.8 million distinct CDR3 sequences in the sample, around half were seen once. The sequencing sample was made of blood. Source of these receptors: a woman aged 35 to 49 in good health.

The chain carries TRBV6-5 and TRBJ2-5, with D possibly being TRBD2 (6 bases). Trimming shortened V by 2 bases and J by 5 bases, and 12 bases separated the two germline ends. Looked up from germline, CDR1 is MNHEY and CDR2 is SVGAGI. The CDR3 extends over 14 amino acids. The CDR3 coding sequence is TGTGCCAGCAGTTACGGCGGGGATAGTGAGACCCAGTACTTC. As protein: CASSYGGDSETQYF.

A note on this clonotype: One junction end disagrees with the germline gene, perhaps due to a read error. This CDR3 reads CSAPQASGVYSEQFF. The CDR3 region has the DNA TGCAGTGCTCCCCAGGCTAGCGGCGTTTACAGTGAGCAGTTCTTC. The genes are TRBV20-1 and TRBJ2-1; 7 bases fit TRBD2. The CDR3 contains 15 residues. In germline, CDR1 is DFQATT, CDR2 SNEGSKA (reference sequence).

In its sample, this clonotype was seen once. In nucleotides, the CDR3 is TGTGCCAGCAGCCAGCACCCGGGACAGCGGAATTCACCCCTCCACTTT. Its translation: CASSQHPGQRNSPLHF. The chain links TRBV3-1 to TRBJ1-6, with TRBD1 identical over 7 bases. Germline V gene data show CDR1 as LGHDT and CDR2 as YNNKEL (reference sequence). V gave up 3 bases and J gave up 7 bases; unmatched junction bases: 9. The CDR3 loop spans 16 amino acids.

This clonotype was detected a few times. V is TRBV6-1 and J is TRBJ2-4; TRBD1 matches at 7 bases. J was trimmed by 2 bases and V by 6 bases; bases with no gene match: 13. Germline V lookup: CDR1 MNHNS, CDR2 SASEGT. The CDR3 runs to 17 residues. The CDR3 reads CASSEDRTFSTKNIQYF. DNA of the CDR3: TGTGCCAGCAGCGAGGACAGGACGTTTTCAACCAAAAACATTCAGTACTTC.

This chain uses TRBV7-2 with TRBJ1-4, with D tentatively TRBD1 (6 bases). The CDR3 sequence is 13 residues long. The germline CDR1 and CDR2 sequences are SGHTA and FQGNSA. Trimming stripped 5 bases from V and 11 bases from J, with 15 bases between. The CDR3 sequence is CASSLDLGGKLFF. In DNA, the CDR3 is TGTGCCAGCAGCCTCGATTTAGGGGGGAAACTGTTTTTT.

The J gene is TRBJ2-4, the V gene TRBV20-1, with D unresolved. TRBJ2-7 explains the end of the DNA better; the J call may be wrong. This CDR3 region has 11 residues. The germline V gene encodes CDR1 DFQATT and CDR2 SNEGSKA (reference sequence). CDR3 residues: CSARYSYEQYF. Here the CDR3 DNA reads TGCAGTGCAAGGTACAGTTACGAGCAGTACTTC.

This clonotype was found once. The chain employs TRBV5-1 and TRBJ2-2; 9 bases align to TRBD2. CDR3 length: 17 amino acids. Trimming cost V 4 bases and J 3 bases; bases outside gene matches: 10. CDR1 and CDR2 from the germline V gene are SGHRS and YFSETQ. CDR3: CASSGVTSGRYTGELFF. The CDR3 region has the DNA TGCGCCAGCAGCGGGGTAACTAGCGGGCGATACACCGGGGAGCTGTTTTTT. Supplemented by reference TRBV5-1 and TRBJ2-2, the full variable domain reads KAGVTQTPRYLIKTRGQQVTLSCSPISGHRSVSWYQQTPGQGLQFLFEYFSETQRNKGNFPGRFSGRQFSNSRSEMNVSTLELGDSALYLCASSGVTSGRYTGELFFGEGSRLTVL.

The table lists this clonotype with a few counts. This chain connects TRBV4-1 to TRBJ2-1; D unresolved. CDR1 is MGHRA and CDR2 is YSYEKL in the germline V gene. This CDR3 has 12 residues. V was trimmed by 4 bases and J by 8 bases, leaving 9 bases between them. The chain's CDR3 is CASSRTVDEQFF. In DNA, the CDR3 is TGCGCCAGCAGCCGGACCGTTGATGAGCAGTTCTTC.